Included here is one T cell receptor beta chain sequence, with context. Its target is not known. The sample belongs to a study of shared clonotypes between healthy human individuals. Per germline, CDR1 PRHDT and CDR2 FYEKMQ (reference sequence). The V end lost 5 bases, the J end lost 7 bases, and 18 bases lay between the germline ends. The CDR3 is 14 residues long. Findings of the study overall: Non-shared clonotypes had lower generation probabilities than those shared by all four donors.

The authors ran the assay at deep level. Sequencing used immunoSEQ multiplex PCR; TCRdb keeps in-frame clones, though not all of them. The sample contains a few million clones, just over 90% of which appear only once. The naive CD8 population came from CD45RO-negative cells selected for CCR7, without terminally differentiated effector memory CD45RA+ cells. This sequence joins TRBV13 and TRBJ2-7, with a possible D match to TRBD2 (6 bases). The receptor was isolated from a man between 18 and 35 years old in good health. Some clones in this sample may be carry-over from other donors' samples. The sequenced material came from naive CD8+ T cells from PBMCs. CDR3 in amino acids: CASSPGGTWREQYF. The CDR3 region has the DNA TGTGCCAGCAGCCCCGGTGGGACTTGGAGAGAGCAGTACTTC.